Listed below are T cell receptor beta chains from one sample, sequenced in a study of persistence of HIV-infected CD4 T cells. Antigens for these TCRs are unknown. Sequencing was performed with immunoSEQ multiplex PCR; in TCRdb, only in-frame clones are kept and a portion is missing. The sample records some 50,000 clones, approximately 90% being singletons. The sequences come from CD4+ T cells sorted from PBMCs after roughly 18-hour stimulation, collected from a patient who received antiretroviral therapy. Receptor source: an adult woman with HIV who was CMV-seropositive. Each CDR3 is given with its conserved first and last residue. The D gene is left open where the match is weak. Size values are once, few and many counts, or a class for expanded clones, and some rows have none.

>.|TRBV29-1|.|TRBJ2-3
TGCAGCGTTGGGGGTAGTCCAGGGATGTTAACAGATACGCAGTATTTT
CSVGGSPGMLTDTQYF
>TRBD1|TRBV27|.|TRBJ1-2
TGTGCCAGCAGTTTCAGGGGACAGGGGAGCGGCTACACCTTC
CASSFRGQGSGYTF
>.|TRBV7-2|.|TRBJ1-1
TGTGCCAGCAGCTTAGTGGGCAGCAGGAACACTGAAGCTTTCTTT
CASSLVGSRNTEAFF
>.|TRBV28|.|TRBJ1-5
TGTGCCAGCTCAGGGCACACCCAGCCCCAGCATTTT
CASSGHTQPQHF
>.|TRBV12-3/TRBV12-4|.|TRBJ1-6
TGTGCCAGCAGTTGGAGTGGGTCACCCCTCCACTTT
CASSWSGSPLHF
>TRBD1|TRBV4-3|.|TRBJ1-2
TGCGCCAGCAGCCGGGACACCGGGACAGGCTATGGCTACACCTTC
CASSRDTGTGYGYTF
>.|TRBV10-3|.|TRBJ1-5
TGTGCCATCAGTGAGTCGCAGGGGCCCCAGCATTTT
CAISESQGPQHF
>.|TRBV5-4|.|TRBJ2-3
TGTGCCAGCAGCATCGACTTCGGGAGTCGTACAGATACGCAGTATTTT
CASSIDFGSRTDTQYF
>.|TRBV7-8|.|TRBJ1-5
TGTGCCAGCAGCTTAGGGACAGTCAATCAGCCCCAGCATTTT
CASSLGTVNQPQHF
>.|TRBV6-5|.|TRBJ1-5
TGTGCCAGCAGATCACAGGCCATCGGTCAGCCCCAGCATTTT
CASRSQAIGQPQHF
>.|TRBV28|.|TRBJ2-7
TGTGCCAGCAGTTTGGGGGGCGGGAGAGGCGACGAGCAGTACTTC
CASSLGGGRGDEQYF
>.|TRBV12-5|.|TRBJ1-4
TGTGCTAGTGGTCACGATACCCCCGGGGACGTCGGCCTAGGTGCAACTAATGAAAAACTGTTTTTT
CASGHDTPGDVGLGATNEKLFF
>.|TRBV3-1/TRBV3-2|.|TRBJ1-2
TGTGCCAGCAGCCAAGTCGGGGTATATGGCTACACCTTC
CASSQVGVYGYTF
>TRBD1|TRBV19|.|TRBJ1-5
TGTGCCAGTAGTATGTTCGAGGGACAGGGGAATCAGCCCCAGCATTTT
CASSMFEGQGNQPQHF
>.|TRBV7-3|.|TRBJ1-1
TGTGCCAGCAGCCACACAGCTGGGCCCTCAACTGAAGCTTTCTTT
CASSHTAGPSTEAFF
>.|TRBV6-1|.|TRBJ1-1
TGTGCCAGCAGTGAAAGCCCTTTTATGAACACTGAAGCTTTCTTT
CASSESPFMNTEAFF
>TRBD1|TRBV29-1|.|TRBJ1-2
TGCAGCGTTGGGACGACAGGGGGAGGCTACACCTTC
CSVGTTGGGYTF
>.|TRBV5-6|.|TRBJ2-5
TGTGCCAGCAGCTTCGGCCCAGCGGAAGAGACCCAGTACTTC
CASSFGPAEETQYF
>.|TRBV24-1|.|TRBJ2-2
TGTGCCACCAGTGATTTCCAGGGTGGCGGGGAGCTGTTTTTT
CATSDFQGGGELFF
>.|TRBV9|.|TRBJ2-7
TGTGCCAGCAGCGTAGGGGGTACAGGGAGGATATACGAGCAGTACTTC
CASSVGGTGRIYEQYF
>.|TRBV2|.|TRBJ2-5
TGTGCCAGCAGTCCTCCGCGGCGGGAAGGAAGGGAGACCCAGTACTTC
CASSPPRREGRETQYF
>TRBD2|TRBV27|.|TRBJ2-7
TGTGCCAGCAGTTTATCGGGGACTAGCGGCTCCTACGAGCAGTACTTC
CASSLSGTSGSYEQYF
>.|TRBV7-2|few|TRBJ1-1
TGTGCCAGCAGCCTAGGAACGAACACTGAAGCTTTCTTT
CASSLGTNTEAFF
>.|TRBV24-1|.|TRBJ2-6
TGTGCCACTCGGAGTACTGGGGCCAACGTCCTGACTTTC
CATRSTGANVLTF
>.|TRBV28|.|TRBJ1-1
TGTGCCAGCACAACAGACAACACTGAAGCTTTCTTT
CASTTDNTEAFF
>.|TRBV3-1/TRBV3-2|.|TRBJ2-7
TGTGCCAGCAGCCAAGATAGGAGGCAGTCCTACATATCCTACGAGCAGTACTTC
CASSQDRRQSYISYEQYF
>TRBD2|TRBV11-3|.|TRBJ2-5
TGTGCCAGCAGCTCTCGACTAGCGTTGGGGGAGACCCAGTACTTC
CASSSRLALGETQYF
>TRBD1|TRBV6-2/TRBV6-3|.|TRBJ1-5
TGTGCCAGCAGTAGAGAGCCGGGACAGGGATTCAATCAGCCCCAGCATTTT
CASSREPGQGFNQPQHF
>.|TRBV21-1|.|TRBJ2-4
TGTGCCAGCAACTCCAGCGGGGGGGCCAACATTCAGTACTTC
CASNSSGGANIQYF
>.|TRBV15|.|TRBJ1-2
TGTGCCACCAGCAGAGTACGGGCCAGACTTAACTATGGCTACACCTTC
CATSRVRARLNYGYTF
>.|TRBV7-9|.|TRBJ2-7
TGTGCCAGCAGCGCGGAAATAGTCCCCTTCGAGCAGTACTTC
CASSAEIVPFEQYF
>.|TRBV28|.|TRBJ1-1
TGTGCCAGCCGATATGGGGGGGGCGCTGAAGCTTTCTTT
CASRYGGGAEAFF
>.|TRBV5-8|.|TRBJ2-5
TGTGCCAGCAGCTTATTCGGGTACGAGGAGACCCAGTACTTC
CASSLFGYEETQYF
>TRBD1|TRBV7-2|.|TRBJ1-2
TGTGCCAGCAGCTTAGCTACAGGGGAGTATGGCTACACCTTC
CASSLATGEYGYTF
>.|TRBV29-1|.|TRBJ1-2
TGCAGCGTCTCCTGGGATGGCTACACCTTC
CSVSWDGYTF
>.|TRBV2|.|TRBJ1-3
TGTGCCAGCAGTCTAAGGGGTACTGGAAACACCATATATTTT
CASSLRGTGNTIYF
>TRBD1|TRBV19|.|TRBJ1-5
TGTGCCAGTAGTATCCGGACAGGGGCCAATCAGCCCCAGCATTTT
CASSIRTGANQPQHF
>.|TRBV7-3|.|TRBJ2-2
TGTGCCAGCAGCAGCAGGAAGGGGATAGGCGGGGAGCTGTTTTTT
CASSSRKGIGGELFF
>.|TRBV25-1|.|TRBJ2-7
TGTGCCAGCAGTGAATCTCAAGGGGGATCTTACGAGCAGTACTTC
CASSESQGGSYEQYF
>.|TRBV18|.|TRBJ2-7
TGTGCCAGCTCACTAAAGGCCTTTGGGGACGAGCAGTACTTC
CASSLKAFGDEQYF
>.|TRBV18|.|TRBJ2-7
TGTGCCAGCTCACGCACAGGGCTAACCGAGCAGTACTTC
CASSRTGLTEQYF
>TRBD1|TRBV19|.|TRBJ2-3
TGTGCCAGTAGTATACCGGGACAGGGGGTCTCAGATACGCAGTATTTT
CASSIPGQGVSDTQYF
>.|TRBV4-3|.|TRBJ1-2
TGCGCCAGCAGCCAAGAACGGAATAGGCAGCATGGCTACACCTTC
CASSQERNRQHGYTF
>TRBD1|TRBV4-3|.|TRBJ1-4
TGCGCCAGCAGCTCCGACAGGGGTTATAATGAAAAACTGTTTTTT
CASSSDRGYNEKLFF
>TRBD1|TRBV5-4|.|TRBJ1-1
TGTGCCAGCAGCTCAGGACAGGGCTCGCGGAACACTGAAGCTTTCTTT
CASSSGQGSRNTEAFF